This is a list of T cell receptor beta chains from one sample in a study of patients and donors after allogeneic stem cell transplantation. MiXCR, run by TCRdb on the RT-PCR reads, gives a single entry per CDR3 protein. This sample yields 95,000 to 120,000 distinct CDR3 sequences, of which roughly 37% are seen a single time; around 26% belongs to the top ten. The sequencing sample was made of blood, either unsorted or a sorted T cell fraction (not recorded which). The receptor source for this set is a human donor who was either an allogeneic HSCT recipient or a stem cell or donor lymphocyte infusion donor (not recorded which). It is not recorded whose cells these are; they may come from a transplant donor. The CDR3 runs from the conserved cysteine through the conserved F or W. Each record gives: D gene, J gene, CDR3 length, V gene, clone size, CDR3 DNA, CDR3 protein. A D gene is named only where the DNA matches it firmly. Size is stated for part of the rows, as once, few or many counts, or as a class when the clone is expanded.

>NA|TRBJ2-3|14|TRBV12-3/TRBV12-4|many
TGTGCCAGCACCCCCGACAGGAGGAAAGATACGCAGTATTTT
CASTPDRRKDTQYF
>NA|TRBJ2-3|13|TRBV4-1|few
TGCGCCAGCAGCCAGAGGGAACGGGATACGCAGTATTTT
CASSQRERDTQYF
>TRBD1|TRBJ1-1|15|TRBV4-3|many
TGCGCCAGCAGCCTAGAAGGACAGGGGAGCACTGAAGCTTTCTTT
CASSLEGQGSTEAFF
>NA|TRBJ2-7|13|TRBV29-1|few
TGCAGCGTTGAAGACGGAAGGGAAGACGAGCAGTACTTC
CSVEDGREDEQYF
>TRBD2|TRBJ2-7|14|TRBV27|NA
TGTGCCAGCAGCGCGGGACTAGCCGCCTACGAGCAGTACTTC
CASSAGLAAYEQYF
>NA|TRBJ1-1|11|TRBV12-3/TRBV12-4|many
TGTGCCAGCAGTTTTGGGACTGAAGCTTTCTTT
CASSFGTEAFF
>NA|TRBJ2-2|13|TRBV4-3|NA
TGCGCCAGCAGCCAATCATGGACCGGGGAGCTGTTTTTT
CASSQSWTGELFF
>TRBD2|TRBJ2-1|14|TRBV18|NA
TGTGCCAGCTCGCCTGGACTAGCGATCAATGAGCAGTTCTTC
CASSPGLAINEQFF
>NA|TRBJ1-1|15|TRBV12-3/TRBV12-4|NA
TGTGCCAGCAGCCCTCAAGGCCCCTTAAACACTGAAGCTTTCTTT
CASSPQGPLNTEAFF
>NA|TRBJ2-3|16|TRBV12-3/TRBV12-4|NA
TGTGCCAGCAGTTTCGGCAGCACTTCCTCGAGGGGAACGCAGTATTTT
CASSFGSTSSRGTQYF
>TRBD2|TRBJ2-1|13|TRBV2|NA
TGTGCCAAAGGGACTAGCGGTTACAATGAGCAGTTCTTC
CAKGTSGYNEQFF
>TRBD2|TRBJ2-1|15|TRBV4-3|once
TGCGCCAGCAGCCAAGTGGGGACTAGCGCACATGAGCAGTTCTTC
CASSQVGTSAHEQFF
>TRBD2|TRBJ2-1|15|TRBV3-1|NA
TGTGCCAGCAGCCCAACGGGACTAGCCATCAATGAGCAGTTCTTC
CASSPTGLAINEQFF
>NA|TRBJ1-1|13|TRBV15|NA
TGTGCCACCAGCAGGCGGGGAGAGACTGAAGCTTTCTTT
CATSRRGETEAFF
>NA|TRBJ1-2|13|TRBV28|NA
TGTGCCGGCAGTTTGAGGCAGAACTATGGCTACACCTTC
CAGSLRQNYGYTF
>NA|TRBJ1-1|13|TRBV12-3/TRBV12-4|NA
TGTGCCAGCAGAGGATACAGGGCGGCTGAAGCTTTCTTT
CASRGYRAAEAFF
>NA|TRBJ2-7|14|TRBV7-9|few
TGTGCCAGCAGCTTTCACGGATTTTCCTACGAGCAGTACTTC
CASSFHGFSYEQYF